The rows below give T cell receptor beta chains drawn from one sample of a study of T cells in Graves' hyperthyroidism and ophthalmopathy. TCRdb processed the multiplex PCR reads anew with MiXCR; each CDR3 protein has one entry. The data show fewer than 700,000 distinct CDR3 sequences, over 15% seen once. Material for sequencing was blood. The receptors come from a woman aged 18-29 years with Graves' ophthalmopathy. CDR3s include the opening cysteine and the closing phenylalanine or tryptophan. Fields, in order: J gene, clone size, V gene, CDR3 length, D gene, CDR3 protein. The D gene is left open where the match is weak. Clone size, where shown, is once, few, many, or a class for clones that have expanded.

j_gene: TRBJ2-7
abundance: -
v_gene: TRBV27
len: 14
d_gene: TRBD2
CDR3aa: CASNGPGRGYEQYF

j_gene: TRBJ1-1
abundance: -
v_gene: TRBV19
len: 20
d_gene: -
CDR3aa: CASSIDMRRNPARLNTEAFF

j_gene: TRBJ2-6
abundance: few
v_gene: TRBV4-3
len: 19
d_gene: TRBD1
CDR3aa: CASSQDTGTVSSGANVLTF

j_gene: TRBJ2-1
abundance: many
v_gene: TRBV7-2
len: 15
d_gene: TRBD2
CDR3aa: CASTKLAGGQGEQFF

j_gene: TRBJ1-1
abundance: many
v_gene: TRBV7-8
len: 15
d_gene: -
CDR3aa: CASRGGGGWGTEAFF

j_gene: TRBJ1-1
abundance: many
v_gene: TRBV30
len: 13
d_gene: -
CDR3aa: CAWIELGNTEAFF

j_gene: TRBJ1-1
abundance: many
v_gene: TRBV7-2
len: 16
d_gene: TRBD1
CDR3aa: CASSPPPQGASTEAFF

j_gene: TRBJ1-2
abundance: -
v_gene: TRBV6-1
len: 13
d_gene: -
CDR3aa: CASLQGWSYGYTF

j_gene: TRBJ2-3
abundance: few
v_gene: TRBV19
len: 14
d_gene: -
CDR3aa: CASSIGGAADTQYF

j_gene: TRBJ2-3
abundance: many
v_gene: TRBV20-1
len: 14
d_gene: TRBD2
CDR3aa: CSARASGRTDTQYF

j_gene: TRBJ2-1
abundance: -
v_gene: TRBV20-1
len: 14
d_gene: TRBD2
CDR3aa: CSASGTSFFNEQFF

j_gene: TRBJ2-7
abundance: once
v_gene: TRBV12-5
len: 13
d_gene: -
CDR3aa: CASGSDGGYEQYF